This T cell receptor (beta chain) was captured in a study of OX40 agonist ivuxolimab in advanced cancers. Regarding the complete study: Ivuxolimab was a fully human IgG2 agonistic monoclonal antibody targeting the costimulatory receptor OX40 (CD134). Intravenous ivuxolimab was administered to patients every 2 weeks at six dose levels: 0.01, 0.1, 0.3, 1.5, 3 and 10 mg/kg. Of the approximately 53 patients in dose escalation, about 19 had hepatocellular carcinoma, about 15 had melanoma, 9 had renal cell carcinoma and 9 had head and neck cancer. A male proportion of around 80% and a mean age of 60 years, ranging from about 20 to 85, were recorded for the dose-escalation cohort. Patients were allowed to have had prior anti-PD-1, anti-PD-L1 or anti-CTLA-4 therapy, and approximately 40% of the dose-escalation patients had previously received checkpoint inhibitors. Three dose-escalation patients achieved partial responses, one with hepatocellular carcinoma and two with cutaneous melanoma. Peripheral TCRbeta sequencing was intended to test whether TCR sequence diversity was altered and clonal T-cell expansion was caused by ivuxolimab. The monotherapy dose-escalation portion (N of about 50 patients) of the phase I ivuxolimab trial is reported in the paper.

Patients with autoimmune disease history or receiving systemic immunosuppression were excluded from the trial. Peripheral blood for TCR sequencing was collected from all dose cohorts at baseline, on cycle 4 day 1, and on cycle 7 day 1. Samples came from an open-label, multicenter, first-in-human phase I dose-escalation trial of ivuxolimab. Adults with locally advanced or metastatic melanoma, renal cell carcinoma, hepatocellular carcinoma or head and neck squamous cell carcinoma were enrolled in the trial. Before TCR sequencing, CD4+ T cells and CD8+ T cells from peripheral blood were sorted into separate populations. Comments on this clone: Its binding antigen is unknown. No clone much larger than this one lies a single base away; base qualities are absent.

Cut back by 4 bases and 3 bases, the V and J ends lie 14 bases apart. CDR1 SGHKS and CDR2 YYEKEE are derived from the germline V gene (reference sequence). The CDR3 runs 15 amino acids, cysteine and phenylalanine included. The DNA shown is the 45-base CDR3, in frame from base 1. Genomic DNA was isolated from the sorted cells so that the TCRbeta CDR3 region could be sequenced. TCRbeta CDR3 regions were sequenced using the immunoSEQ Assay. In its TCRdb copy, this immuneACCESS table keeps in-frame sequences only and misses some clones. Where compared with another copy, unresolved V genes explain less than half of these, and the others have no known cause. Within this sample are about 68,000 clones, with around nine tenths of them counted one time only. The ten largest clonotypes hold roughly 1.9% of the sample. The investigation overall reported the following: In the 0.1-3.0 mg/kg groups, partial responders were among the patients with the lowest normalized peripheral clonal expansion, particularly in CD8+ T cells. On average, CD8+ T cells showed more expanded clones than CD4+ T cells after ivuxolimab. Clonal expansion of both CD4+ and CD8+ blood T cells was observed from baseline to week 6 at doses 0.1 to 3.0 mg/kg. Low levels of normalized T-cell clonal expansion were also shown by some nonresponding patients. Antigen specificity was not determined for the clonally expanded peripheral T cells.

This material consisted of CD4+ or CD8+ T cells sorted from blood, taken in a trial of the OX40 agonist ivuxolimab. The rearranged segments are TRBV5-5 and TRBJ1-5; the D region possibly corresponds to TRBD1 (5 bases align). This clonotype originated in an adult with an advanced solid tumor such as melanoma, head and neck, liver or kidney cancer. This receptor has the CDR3 CASSPAGRSNQPQHF. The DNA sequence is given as TGTGCCAGCAGCCCGGCGGGACGGTCCAATCAGCCCCAGCATTTT.